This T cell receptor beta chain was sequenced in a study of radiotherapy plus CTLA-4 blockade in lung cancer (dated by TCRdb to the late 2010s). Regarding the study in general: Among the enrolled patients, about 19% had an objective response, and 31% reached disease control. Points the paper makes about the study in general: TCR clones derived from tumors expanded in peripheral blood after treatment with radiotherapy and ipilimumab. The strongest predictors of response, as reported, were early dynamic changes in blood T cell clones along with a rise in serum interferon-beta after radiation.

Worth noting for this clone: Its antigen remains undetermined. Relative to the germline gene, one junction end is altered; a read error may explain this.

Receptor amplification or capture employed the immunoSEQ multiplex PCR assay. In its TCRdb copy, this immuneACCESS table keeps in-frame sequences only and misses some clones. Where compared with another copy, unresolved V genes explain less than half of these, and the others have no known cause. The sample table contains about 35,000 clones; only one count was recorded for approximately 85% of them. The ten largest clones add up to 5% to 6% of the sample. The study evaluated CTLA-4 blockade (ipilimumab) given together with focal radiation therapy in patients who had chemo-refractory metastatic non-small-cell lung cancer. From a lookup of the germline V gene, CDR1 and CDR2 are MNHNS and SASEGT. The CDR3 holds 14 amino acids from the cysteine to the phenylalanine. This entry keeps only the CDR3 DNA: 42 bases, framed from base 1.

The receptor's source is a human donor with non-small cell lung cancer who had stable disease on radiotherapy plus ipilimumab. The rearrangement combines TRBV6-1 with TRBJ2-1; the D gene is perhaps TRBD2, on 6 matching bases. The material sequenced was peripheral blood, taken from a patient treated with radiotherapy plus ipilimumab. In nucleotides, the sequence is TGTGCCAGCAGGGAAACCGGGAGTGGGAATGAGCGGTTCTTC. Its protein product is CASRETGSGNERFF.